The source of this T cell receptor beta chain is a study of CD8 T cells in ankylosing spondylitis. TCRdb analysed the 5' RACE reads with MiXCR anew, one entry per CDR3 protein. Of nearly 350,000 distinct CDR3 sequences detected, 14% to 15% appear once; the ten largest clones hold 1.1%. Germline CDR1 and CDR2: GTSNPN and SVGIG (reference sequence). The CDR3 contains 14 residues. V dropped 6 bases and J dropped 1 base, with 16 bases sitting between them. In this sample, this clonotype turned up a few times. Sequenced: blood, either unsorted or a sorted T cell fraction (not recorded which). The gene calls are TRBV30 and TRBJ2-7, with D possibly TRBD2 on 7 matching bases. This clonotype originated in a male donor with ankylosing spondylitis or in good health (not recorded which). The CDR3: CACYQGRGSYEQYF. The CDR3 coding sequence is TGTGCCTGTTATCAGGGGAGGGGATCCTACGAGCAGTACTTC.